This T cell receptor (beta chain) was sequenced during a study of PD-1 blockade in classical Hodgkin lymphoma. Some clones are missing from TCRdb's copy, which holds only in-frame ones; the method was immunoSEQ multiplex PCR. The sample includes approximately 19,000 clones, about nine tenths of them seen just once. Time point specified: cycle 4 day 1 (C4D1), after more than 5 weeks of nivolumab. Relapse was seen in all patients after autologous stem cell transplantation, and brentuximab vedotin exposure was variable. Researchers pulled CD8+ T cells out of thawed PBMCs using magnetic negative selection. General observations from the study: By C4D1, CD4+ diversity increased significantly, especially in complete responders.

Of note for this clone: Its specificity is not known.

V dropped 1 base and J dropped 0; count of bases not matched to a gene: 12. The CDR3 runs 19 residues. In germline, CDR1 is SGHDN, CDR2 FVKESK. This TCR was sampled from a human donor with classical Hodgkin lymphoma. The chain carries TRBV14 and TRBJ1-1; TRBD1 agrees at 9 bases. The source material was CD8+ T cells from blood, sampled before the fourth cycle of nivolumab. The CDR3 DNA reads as TGTGCCAGCAGCCAAGGATTCTGGAACAGGGGGCCGATGAACACTGAAGCTTTCTTT. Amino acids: CASSQGFWNRGPMNTEAFF.